This T cell receptor (beta chain) was observed in a study of blood T cell repertoires in COVID-19. Study-wide background: Collection of acute and convalescent COVID-19 samples took place in the United States, Italy and Spain. Sample material is recorded as cDNA or gDNA derived from T cells, B-cell-depleted T cells, or PBMCs.

Per the authors' pipeline: Estimation of nucleated cell counts relied on the amplification of reference gene primers. Some clones are missing from TCRdb's copy, which holds only in-frame ones; the method was immunoSEQ multiplex PCR. V, J and clone size were drawn from that table, and D and trimming were deduced from the DNA. The repertoire has about 80,000 clones, around nine tenths of them found once; the top ten carry under 9.5%. Germline V gives CDR1 PRHDT, CDR2 FYEKMQ (reference sequence). CDR3 length: 13 residues. With 2 bases removed from V and 3 bases from J, the gap between germline ends came to 8 bases.

The specimen was peripheral blood. The TCR sequence derives from a man aged 25-45 years with acute or convalescent COVID-19. The chain uses TRBV13 and TRBJ2-7; the D gene is possibly TRBD1 (5 bases). CDR3 region: CASSLTQDYEQYF. CDR3 DNA sequence: TGTGCCAGCAGCTTAACACAGGACTACGAGCAGTACTTC.